Listed below are T cell receptor beta chains from one sample, sequenced in a study of cytomegalovirus exposure and HLA in healthy donors. The table came from immunoSEQ multiplex PCR; TCRdb's copy has only in-frame clones and leaves some out. The sample lists under 200,000 clones; 79% were seen once. The material sequenced was PBMCs. These receptors originate from a woman in her 30s in good health and CMV-seropositive. CDR3s include the opening cysteine and the closing phenylalanine or tryptophan. The D gene is left open where the match is weak. Clone size appears in some rows only: once, few, many, or a class for an expanded clone.

j_call d_call clone_size v_call cdr3_aa cdr3_nt
TRBJ1-1 NA NA TRBV29-1 CSVEELEGSRNTEAFF TGCAGCGTTGAAGAATTAGAGGGTTCAAGGAACACTGAAGCTTTCTTT
TRBJ1-2 NA NA TRBV2 CASKRTSPPIYTF TGTGCCAGCAAAAGGACAAGCCCGCCTATATACACCTTC
TRBJ2-3 TRBD2 NA TRBV4-3 CASSQVASGSVDTQYF TGCGCCAGCAGCCAAGTCGCCAGCGGGAGTGTAGATACGCAGTATTTT
TRBJ1-2 NA NA TRBV2 CASMAVRFGYTF TGTGCCAGCATGGCAGTGAGGTTTGGGTACACCTTC
TRBJ1-2 NA NA TRBV18 CASSPQDAGVGSGYTF TGTGCCAGCTCACCACAGGATGCGGGGGTTGGTTCTGGCTACACCTTC
TRBJ2-2 TRBD2 NA TRBV2 CASGLAGNGELFF TGTGCCAGCGGTCTAGCGGGTAACGGGGAGCTGTTTTTT
TRBJ2-3 NA NA TRBV29-1 CSVARVQTPAKRLTDTQYF TGCAGCGTTGCTCGTGTACAAACCCCTGCTAAGCGGCTCACAGATACGCAGTATTTT
TRBJ1-2 TRBD1 NA TRBV5-6 CASSSGTGTGYTF TGTGCCAGCAGCTCTGGGACAGGGACAGGCTACACCTTC
TRBJ1-1 NA NA TRBV5-1 CASSLGQTNTEAFF TGCGCCAGCAGCTTGGGACAGACGAACACTGAAGCTTTCTTT
TRBJ2-5 TRBD1 NA TRBV5-1 CASRQGAQETQYF TGCGCCAGCAGACAGGGGGCCCAAGAGACCCAGTACTTC
TRBJ1-5 NA NA TRBV27 CASSPGGSNQPQHF TGTGCCAGCAGTCCTGGCGGGAGCAATCAGCCCCAGCATTTT
TRBJ2-7 TRBD1 few TRBV6-5 CASSSTAGTGAYEQYF TGTGCCAGCAGTTCTACCGCCGGGACAGGGGCCTACGAGCAGTACTTC
TRBJ2-6 NA once TRBV4-2 CASSQDLGGSGANVLTF TGTGCCAGCAGCCAAGATCTGGGGGGCTCTGGGGCCAACGTCCTGACTTTC
TRBJ2-3 NA NA TRBV27 CASSLFSSSTDTQYF TGTGCCAGCAGTTTGTTTTCCTCTAGCACAGATACGCAGTATTTT
TRBJ2-7 TRBD1 NA TRBV19 CASSIGDSYHEQYF TGTGCCAGTAGTATAGGGGACAGCTATCACGAGCAGTACTTC
TRBJ2-7 TRBD2 NA TRBV7-6 CASSRTSGNDEQYF TGTGCCAGCAGCCGGACTAGCGGGAATGACGAGCAGTACTTC
TRBJ1-4 NA NA TRBV5-1 CASSLQGQNEKLFF TGCGCCAGCAGCTTGCAGGGCCAAAATGAAAAACTGTTTTTT
TRBJ1-1 NA NA TRBV19 CASSMGRVNTEAFF TGTGCCAGTAGTATGGGGAGGGTGAACACTGAAGCTTTCTTT
TRBJ1-1 NA NA TRBV2 CASSASVRNTEAFF TGTGCCAGCAGTGCTTCGGTGAGGAACACTGAAGCTTTCTTT
TRBJ2-3 TRBD2 NA TRBV4-2 CASSPQRSGGTDTQYF TGTGCCAGCAGCCCCCAGAGGAGCGGGGGCACAGATACGCAGTATTTT
TRBJ2-1 NA NA TRBV7-8 CASSFPGYNEQFF TGTGCCAGCAGCTTCCCCGGTTACAATGAGCAGTTCTTC
TRBJ2-2 NA few TRBV2 CASSKDSDTGELFF TGTGCCAGCTCTAAGGACTCAGACACCGGGGAGCTGTTTTTT
TRBJ2-1 TRBD2 few TRBV5-1 CASSLVTSGGGRGEQFF TGCGCCAGCAGCTTGGTGACTAGCGGGGGGGGTCGGGGTGAGCAGTTCTTC
TRBJ2-3 TRBD2 many TRBV4-3 CASSQELAGGPDTQYF TGCGCCAGCAGCCAAGAACTAGCGGGGGGGCCAGATACGCAGTATTTT
TRBJ1-4 TRBD1 few TRBV6-1 CASSDTTGGNEKLFF TGTGCCAGCAGTGATACGACAGGGGGTAATGAAAAACTGTTTTTT
TRBJ1-6 TRBD1 few TRBV27 CASSHTTSGGSNSPLHF TGTGCCAGCAGTCACACAACCTCAGGGGGCTCTAATTCACCCCTCCACTTT
TRBJ1-6 NA NA TRBV11-2 CASSLVLAEHSPLHF TGTGCCAGCAGCTTAGTTTTAGCGGAACATTCACCCCTCCACTTT
TRBJ2-7 TRBD1 NA TRBV4-3 CASSQDWTGTYEQYF TGCGCCAGCAGCCAAGACTGGACAGGCACCTACGAGCAGTACTTC
TRBJ2-7 NA NA TRBV4-1 CASSQDGSQGHEQYF TGCGCCAGCAGCCAAGATGGATCACAGGGCCACGAGCAGTACTTC